This T cell receptor (beta chain) was documented in a study of blood T cells in healthy people across ages. Primers used in a second PCR of roughly 6 to 11 cycles were a sample-barcoded 5' primer and a J-beta primer mix. MiXCR, applied by TCRdb to the 5' RACE reads, yields one record per CDR3 protein. The sample has 750,000 to 850,000 distinct CDR3 sequences, roughly 25% seen once; the top ten hold 3% to 4.5%. Germline CDR1 is MDHEN and CDR2 is SYDVKM. This CDR3 contains 15 residues. These data were likewise used in another study, on T cells of mothers and their children.

The sample taken for sequencing was blood. This receptor was obtained from a boy aged 10-17 years in good health. The rearrangement joins TRBV28 to TRBJ2-1; tentative D call: TRBD1 (6 bases). The DNA end favors TRBJ2-7, so the J call may be wrong. The DNA for the CDR3 is TGTGCCAGCAGTCTCCTAGGGGGAACGAGTTACGAGCAGTACTTC. It specifies CASSLLGGTSYEQYF.